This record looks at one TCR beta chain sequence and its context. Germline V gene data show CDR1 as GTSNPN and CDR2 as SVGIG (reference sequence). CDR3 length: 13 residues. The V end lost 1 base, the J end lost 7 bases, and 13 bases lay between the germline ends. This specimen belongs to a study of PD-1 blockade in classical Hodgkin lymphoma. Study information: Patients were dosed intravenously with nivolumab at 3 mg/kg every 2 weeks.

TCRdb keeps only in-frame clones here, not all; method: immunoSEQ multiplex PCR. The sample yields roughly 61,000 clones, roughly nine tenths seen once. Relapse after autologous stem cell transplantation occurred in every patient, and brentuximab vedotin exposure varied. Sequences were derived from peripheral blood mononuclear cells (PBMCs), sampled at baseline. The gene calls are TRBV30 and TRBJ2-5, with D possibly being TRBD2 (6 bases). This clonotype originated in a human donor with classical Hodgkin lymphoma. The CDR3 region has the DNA TGTGCCTGGAGTGCCTCTCCGGAGGGGACCCAGTACTTC. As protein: CAWSASPEGTQYF.